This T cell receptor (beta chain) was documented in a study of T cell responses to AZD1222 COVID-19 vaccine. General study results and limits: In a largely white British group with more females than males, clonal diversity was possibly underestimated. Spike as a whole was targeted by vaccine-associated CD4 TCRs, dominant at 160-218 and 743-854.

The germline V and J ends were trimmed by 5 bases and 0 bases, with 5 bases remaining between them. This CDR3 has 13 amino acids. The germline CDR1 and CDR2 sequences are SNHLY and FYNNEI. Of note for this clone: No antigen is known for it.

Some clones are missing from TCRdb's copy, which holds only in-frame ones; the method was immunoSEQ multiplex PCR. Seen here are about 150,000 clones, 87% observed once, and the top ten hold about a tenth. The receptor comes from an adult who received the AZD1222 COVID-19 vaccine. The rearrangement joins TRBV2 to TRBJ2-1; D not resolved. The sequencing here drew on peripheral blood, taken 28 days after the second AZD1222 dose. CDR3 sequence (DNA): TGTGCCAGCAGTTCCGTCTCCTACAATGAGCAGTTCTTC. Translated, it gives CASSSVSYNEQFF.